A single sample gave rise to the 9 T cell receptor beta chains below, sequenced in a study of T cell clones after liver transplantation. Assay: immunoSEQ multiplex PCR; the TCRdb copy retains only in-frame clones and omits some. This repertoire shows roughly 15,000 clones, roughly 85% found once; its top ten account for roughly 30%. The material sequenced was CD8+ T cells from blood, taken roughly 50 months after liver transplant. Receptor source: a human patient who received a liver transplant. Certain T cells may be donor cells from the graft.

The gene calls are TRBV7-9 and TRBJ2-7; D unresolved. The CDR3 sequence is 14 residues long. CDR1 is SEHNR and CDR2 is FQNEAQ in the germline V gene (reference sequence). The V end lost 5 bases, the J end lost 0 bases, and 11 bases lay between the germline ends. The CDR3, as DNA: TGTGCCAGCAGCCCTCGGTTGTCCTCCTACGAGCAGTACTTC. Protein product: CASSPRLSSYEQYF.

The chain joins TRBV4-1 to TRBJ2-3, with 12 positions matching TRBD2. The length of the CDR3 is 17 residues. Trimming took 0 bases from V and 4 from J; bases not matched to a gene: 5. From germline, CDR1 is MGHRA and CDR2 YSYEKL. The CDR3 sequence is CASSQDWPSGRADTQYF. CDR3 nucleotide sequence: TGCGCCAGCAGCCAAGATTGGCCTAGCGGGAGGGCAGATACGCAGTATTTT.

This clone was seen only once. V and J are TRBV4-1 and TRBJ2-1; TRBD2 agrees at 11 bases. This CDR3 is 16 amino acids long. V lost 0 bases and J lost 9; bases outside the gene matches: 7. Germline CDR1 reads MGHRA; CDR2 reads YSYEKL. DNA for the CDR3: TGCGCCAGCAGCCAAGATAGGCTAGCGGGAGGTCGTGAGCAGTTCTTC. Translating it yields CASSQDRLAGGREQFF.

With regard to this clone: This likely reflects a read error, since a far larger clone is one base away. J is TRBJ1-2 and V is TRBV28; D is unresolved. Germline V CDR1 and CDR2: MDHEN, SYDVKM. The CDR3 is 14 amino acids. The V end lost 2 bases, the J end lost 3 bases, and 10 bases lay between the germline ends. CDR3: CASSLNSCDYGYTF. The CDR3 nucleotides read TGTGCCAGCAGTTTAAACTCCTGTGACTATGGCTACACCTTC.

The rearrangement joins TRBV29-1 to TRBJ1-2; 9 nucleotides line up with TRBD1. J gave up 8 bases and V 7 bases, and 8 bases lay outside the gene matches. The germline CDR1 and CDR2 sequences are SQVTM and ANQGSEA. The CDR3 covers 12 residues. This chain's CDR3 is CSEGQGGEGYTF. CDR3 coding DNA: TGCAGCGAGGGACAGGGAGGAGAGGGCTACACCTTC.

In the case of this clone: This likely traces to a read error, being one base from a far larger clone. The rearrangement joins TRBV13 to TRBJ1-1; D is unresolved. Germline V CDR1 and CDR2: PRHDT, FYEKMQ (reference sequence). The CDR3 spans 14 residues. Deletions cut 3 bases from V and 1 base from J, with 9 bases between. The CDR3 reads CASSLLQTNTEAFF. In DNA, the CDR3 is TGTGCCAGCAGCTTGTTGCAGACGAACACTGAAGCTTTCTTT. Combining the CDR3 with reference TRBV13 and TRBJ1-1 gives the whole variable domain AAGVIQSPRHLIKEKRETATLKCYPIPRHDTVYWYQQGPGQDPQFLISFYEKMQSDKGSIPDRFSAQQFSDYHSELNMSSLELGDSALYFCASSLLQTNTEAFFGQGTRLTVV.

This sequence joins TRBV7-9 and TRBJ2-3, with 11 positions matching TRBD2. Germline V gene lookup returns CDR1 SEHNR and CDR2 FQNEAQ (reference sequence). This CDR3 is built from 17 residues. Trimming cost V 5 bases and J 4 bases; bases outside gene matches: 11. The CDR3 here is CASSPTTSGSRSDTQYF. The CDR3 DNA follows: TGTGCCAGCAGCCCAACCACTAGCGGGAGTCGCTCAGATACGCAGTATTTT. Complete variable domain (other parts from reference TRBV7-9 and TRBJ2-3): DTGVSQNPRHKITKRGQNVTFRCDPISEHNRLYWYRQTLGQGPEFLTYFQNEAQLEKSRLLSDRFSAERPKGSFSTLEIQRTEQGDSAMYLCASSPTTSGSRSDTQYFGPGTRLTVL.

V gene TRBV6-5 combines with J gene TRBJ2-7; 7 bases are a match to TRBD1. CDR3 length: 14 amino acids. V trimming: 5 bases; J trimming: 3 bases; junction bases outside the gene matches: 7. Germline V gene data show CDR1 as MNHEY and CDR2 as SVGAGI. CDR3 nucleotide sequence: TGTGCCAGCAGTGCCAGGACAGGAGGCTACGAGCAGTACTTC. Translating gives CASSARTGGYEQYF.

V gene TRBV6-1 combines with J gene TRBJ2-7, with TRBD1 matching over 9 bases. The V and J ends lost 5 bases and 5 bases, in that order; junction bases with no gene match: 4. Germline V gene data show CDR1 as MNHNS and CDR2 as SASEGT. This CDR3 region has 13 residues. The CDR3, as DNA: TGTGCCAGCAGTACACGGACAGGGGACGAGCAGTACTTC. Protein sequence: CASSTRTGDEQYF.